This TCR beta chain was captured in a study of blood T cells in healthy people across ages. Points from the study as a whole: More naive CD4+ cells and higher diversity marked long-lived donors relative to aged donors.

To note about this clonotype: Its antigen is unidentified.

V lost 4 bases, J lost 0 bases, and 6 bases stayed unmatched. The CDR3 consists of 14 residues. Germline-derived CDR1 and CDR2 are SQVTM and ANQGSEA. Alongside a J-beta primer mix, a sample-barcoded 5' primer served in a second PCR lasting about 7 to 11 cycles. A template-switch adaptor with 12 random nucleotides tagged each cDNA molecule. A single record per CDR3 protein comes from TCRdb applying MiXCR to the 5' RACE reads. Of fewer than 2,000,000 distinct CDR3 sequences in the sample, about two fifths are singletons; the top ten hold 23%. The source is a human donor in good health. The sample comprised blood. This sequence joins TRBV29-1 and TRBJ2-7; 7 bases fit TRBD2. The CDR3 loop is CSVVGTMGSYEQYF. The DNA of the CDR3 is TGCAGCGTTGTTGGGACTATGGGCTCCTACGAGCAGTACTTC.